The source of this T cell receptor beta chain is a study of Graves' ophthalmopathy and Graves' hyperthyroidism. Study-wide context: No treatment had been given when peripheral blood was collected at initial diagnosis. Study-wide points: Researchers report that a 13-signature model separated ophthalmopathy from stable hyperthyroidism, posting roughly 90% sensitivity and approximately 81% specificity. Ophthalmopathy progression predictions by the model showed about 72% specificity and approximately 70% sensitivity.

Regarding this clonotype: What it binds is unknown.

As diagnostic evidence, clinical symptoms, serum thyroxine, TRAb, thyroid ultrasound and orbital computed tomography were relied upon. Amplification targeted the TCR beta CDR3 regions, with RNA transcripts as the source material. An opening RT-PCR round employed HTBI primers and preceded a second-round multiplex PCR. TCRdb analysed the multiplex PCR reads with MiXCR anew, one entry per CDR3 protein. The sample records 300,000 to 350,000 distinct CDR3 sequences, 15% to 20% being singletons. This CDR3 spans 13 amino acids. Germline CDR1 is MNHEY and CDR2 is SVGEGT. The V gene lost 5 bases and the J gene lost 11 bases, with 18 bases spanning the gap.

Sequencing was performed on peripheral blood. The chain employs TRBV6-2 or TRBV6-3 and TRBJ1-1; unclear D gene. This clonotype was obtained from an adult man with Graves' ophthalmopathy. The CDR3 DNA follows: TGTGCCAGCAGTAGTCCCGTGGTAAGGGTTGCTTTCTTT. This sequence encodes CASSSPVVRVAFF.